This T cell receptor beta chain came from a study of blood T cell repertoires in COVID-19. Generated by immunoSEQ multiplex PCR, the TCRdb table keeps only in-frame clones and is missing some. Of just over 50,000 clones in the sample, about 88% were seen once. The V end was cut by 1 base, the J end by 7 bases, with 11 bases between. CDR1 and CDR2 from the germline V gene are SEHNR and FQNEAQ (reference sequence). The CDR3 sequence is 14 residues long. The gene calls are TRBV7-9 and TRBJ1-5; the D is unclear. The sequence came from a human donor with active COVID-19. The donor label of this sample is uncertain. Sample: peripheral blood. The CDR3: CASSLVGSGQPQHF. CDR3 coding DNA: TGTGCCAGCAGCTTAGTTGGCAGCGGACAGCCCCAGCATTTT.